These 24 T cell receptor beta chains share one sample of origin, sequenced in a study of tumor-infiltrating lymphocytes in primary liver carcinoma. Priming with a constant-region primer yielded TCR beta cDNA from about 450 ng total RNA. Three nested multiplex PCR rounds, a slightly modified ARM-PCR method, built the TCR beta libraries. PCR rounds one and two used TRBV1-TRBV30 forward primers with a C-beta reverse primer for 10 cycles each. TCRdb re-called the multiplex PCR reads with MiXCR, one entry per CDR3 protein. The sample lists approximately 110,000 distinct CDR3 sequences, approximately 64% seen once, with 8.4% in the top ten. Starting material for RNA and DNA co-extraction consisted of about 17-30 mg of unsorted bulk tissue. Sequencing was done on a sample of liver tumor tissue from sampling region 3. Subset specified: tumor region T3, left-lateral pole. The receptors stem from a woman aged 55-75 years with primary liver carcinoma and hepatitis B virus infection.

Points on this clonotype: This clone may be a read error of a much larger clone one base away. The chain couples TRBV5-6 to TRBJ1-2; tentative D call: TRBD1 (6 bases). Germline values: CDR1 SGHDT, CDR2 YYEEEE. The CDR3 sequence is 13 residues long. V was shortened by 4 bases and J by 1 base, with 8 bases between the two germline ends. Here the CDR3 reads CASSRDNNYGYTF. DNA of the CDR3: TGTGCCAGCAGCCGGGACAATAACTATGGCTACACCTTC.

This clonotype came up once. A junction end diverges from the germline sequence, so it may reflect a read error. CDR3 region: CASNLAEQLSYEQYF. The CDR3, as DNA: TGTGCCAGCAACTTAGCGGAACAGCTCTCCTACGAGCAGTACTTC. This chain uses TRBV11-2 with TRBJ2-7; TRBD2 might be the D (6 bases). The CDR3 has 15 residues. CDR1 is SGHAT, CDR2 FQNNGV, per germline.

The V call is TRBV7-9, the J call TRBJ2-7; D is ambiguous. Germline lookup yields CDR1 SEHNR and CDR2 FQNEAQ (reference sequence). The CDR3 is 13 residues long. Trimming shortened V by 1 base and J by 5 bases, and 9 bases separated the two germline ends. CDR3 amino acids: CASSLGQHHEQYF. CDR3 nucleotide sequence: TGTGCCAGCAGCTTAGGCCAACACCACGAGCAGTACTTC. Using reference TRBV7-9 and TRBJ2-7 for the parts outside the CDR3, the full variable domain is DTGVSQNPRHKITKRGQNVTFRCDPISEHNRLYWYRQTLGQGPEFLTYFQNEAQLEKSRLLSDRFSAERPKGSFSTLEIQRTEQGDSAMYLCASSLGQHHEQYFGPGTRLTVT.

As regards this clonotype: The conserved final phenylalanine or tryptophan is absent from the CDR3, which likely points to a read error. V usage is TRBV7-9 and J usage is TRBJ2-4; 8 bases are a match to TRBD2. This CDR3 is built from 14 residues. CDR1 SEHNR and CDR2 FQNEAQ come from the germline V gene (reference sequence). Written as DNA, the CDR3 is TGTGCAAGCAGCTCGGGAGGGGCCAAAAACAATCAGTACGTC. Protein: CASSSGGAKNNQYV.

The chain uses TRBV12-3 or TRBV12-4 and TRBJ1-2, with D tentatively TRBD1 (6 bases). This CDR3 contains 17 residues. V was shortened by 3 bases and J by 2 bases, with 19 bases between the two germline ends. The DNA of the CDR3 is TGTGCCAGCAGTTTTAGACAGGCGGGGGTGTTGAACTATGGCTACACCTTC. This encodes CASSFRQAGVLNYGYTF.

This clonotype was counted ten times or more. The chain links TRBV5-1 to TRBJ2-1, with 10 bases lining up with TRBD2. Germline V gene sequence: CDR1 SGHRS, CDR2 YFSETQ. V dropped 0 bases and J dropped 15; count of bases not matched to a gene: 6. This CDR3 region has 13 residues. DNA of the CDR3: TGCGCCAGCAGCTTGGGGAGCGGGAGGGCCCCGTTCTTC. Translated: CASSLGSGRAPFF.

This clonotype was seen only once. Given the absence of the conserved phenylalanine or tryptophan at the CDR3 end, a read error is likely. The V gene is TRBV24-1, the J gene TRBJ2-5; D is unresolved. The CDR3 is made up of 15 amino acids. CDR1 KGHDR and CDR2 SFDVKD come from the germline V gene. CDR3 coding DNA: TGTGCAACCAGTGATCGGCAGGCGCACCAAGAGACCCAGTACTCC. It specifies CATSDRQAHQETQYS.

The count of this clonotype is one. The CDR3 ends on some other residue instead of the conserved phenylalanine or tryptophan, so this is likely a read error. The chain recombines TRBV29-1 with TRBJ2-7; D is undetermined. CDR1 SQVTM and CDR2 ANQGSEA come from the germline V gene. The CDR3 is 14 residues long. Here the CDR3 DNA reads TGCAGCATTGATTCCGGTAATCCTCCCTACGAGCAGTACTTA. Encoded protein: CSIDSGNPPYEQYL.

About this clonotype: The junction does not match germline at one end; this may be a read error. The V gene is TRBV5-1, the J gene TRBJ2-2, with D perhaps being TRBD1 or TRBD2 (5 bases each). The CDR3 is made up of 16 amino acids. CDR1 is SGHRS and CDR2 is YFSETQ in the germline V gene. CDR3 DNA sequence: TGCGTCAGCAGCTTGGGGACCTGGACCCACACCGGGGAGCTGTTTTTT. It is translated as CVSSLGTWTHTGELFF.

About this clonotype: The conserved phenylalanine or tryptophan normally closing the CDR3 is absent here, so this likely arose from a read error. The chain links TRBV7-8 to TRBJ2-1, with 10 nucleotides matching TRBD2. The V gene's germline CDR1 is SGHVS and CDR2 FQNEAQ. J gave up 6 bases and V 5 bases, and 7 bases lay outside the gene matches. This CDR3 spans 15 amino acids. This chain's CDR3 is CASSPISGRANEQFV. CDR3 sequence (DNA): TGTGCCAGCAGCCCCATCAGCGGGAGGGCCAATGAGCAGTTCGTC.

A note on this clonotype: A read error may explain this, as a much larger clone is one base away. The chain employs TRBV4-1 and TRBJ2-7; D is possibly TRBD1 (6 bases). Germline V CDR1 and CDR2: MGHRA, YSYEKL. CDR3 size: 17 residues. The CDR3 bases are TGCGCCAGCAACCAAGATCGAGGGGACAAAGTTACCTACGAGCAGTACTTC. This codes for CASNQDRGDKVTYEQYF.

A word on this clonotype: Germline is not matched at one junction end, which may reflect a read error. The chain uses TRBV29-1 and TRBJ2-3; TRBD1 matches at 7 bases. Germline CDR1 is SQVTM and CDR2 is ANQGSEA. The CDR3 consists of 14 residues. Written as DNA, the CDR3 is TGCATCGTTGGGGACAGTATCCTCACAGATACGCAGTATTTT. Amino acid sequence: CIVGDSILTDTQYF.

The V gene is TRBV5-6, the J gene TRBJ1-5; 7 bases are a match to TRBD1. Germline lookup yields CDR1 SGHDT and CDR2 YYEEEE. After removal of 4 bases from V and 6 bases from J, the junction contained 10 bases not matched to a gene. The CDR3 runs to 15 residues. The CDR3, as DNA: TGTGCCAGCAGCGCCGGGACAGCCGCAGGTCAGCCCCAGCATTTT. Protein sequence: CASSAGTAAGQPQHF.

There are many counts of this clonotype. This likely comes from a read error, as the CDR3 has no conserved phenylalanine or tryptophan at its end. The CDR3 nucleotides are TGTGCCAGCAGTTTTAAGGGACAGGGGGCCGAGCAGTACTCC. Protein sequence: CASSFKGQGAEQYS. The chain couples TRBV6-5 to TRBJ2-7; the match to TRBD1 covers 12 bases. The V and J ends lost 4 bases and 6 bases, in that order; junction bases with no gene match: 4. CDR1 MNHEY and CDR2 SVGAGI come from the germline V gene. The CDR3 runs to 14 residues.

This clonotype has ten or more counts. The chain recombines TRBV5-5 with TRBJ2-1; D might be TRBD2 (6 bases). V dropped 3 bases and J dropped 5 bases, with 12 bases sitting between them. Per the germline V gene, CDR1 is SGHKS and CDR2 is YYEKEE (reference sequence). This CDR3 has 14 amino acids. Here the CDR3 DNA reads TGTGCCAGCAGCTGGACTACCAACAACAATGAGCAGTTCTTC. Translating gives CASSWTTNNNEQFF.

A remark on this clonotype: A read error is possible here, since a much larger clone lies one base away. This chain connects TRBV5-4 to TRBJ1-2; D uncertain. The V gene's germline CDR1 is SGHNT and CDR2 YYREEE (reference sequence). The CDR3 contains 13 residues. Between the trimmed V and J ends, which lost 5 bases and 2 bases, there was a span of 10 bases. CDR3 in amino acids: CASSTDQNYGYTF. The CDR3 DNA reads as TGTGCCAGCAGTACGGACCAGAACTATGGCTACACCTTC.

The chain is built from TRBV12-3 or TRBV12-4 and TRBJ2-1; 15 bases fit TRBD2. V shed 3 bases and J 15 bases; nucleotides not matched to a gene: 9. This CDR3 region has 15 residues. The CDR3, as DNA: TGTGCCAGCAGTTTGGGACTAGCGGGAGGCAATGAGTTGTTCTTC. This encodes CASSLGLAGGNELFF.

The J gene is TRBJ1-5, the V gene TRBV24-1, with 7 bases fitting TRBD1. The CDR3 has 16 amino acids. CDR1 is KGHDR, CDR2 SFDVKD, per germline. The V and J ends lost 3 bases and 0 bases, in that order; junction bases with no gene match: 4. CDR3 sequence reads: CATSDQTGHSNQPQHF. In DNA form, the CDR3 reads TGTGCCACCAGTGATCAGACAGGGCATAGCAATCAGCCCCAGCATTTT.

Points on this clonotype: It is likely a read error, because the conserved phenylalanine at the end of the CDR3 is missing. This chain connects TRBV5-4 to TRBJ1-1, with D hard to call. V lost 4 bases, J lost 3 bases, and 16 bases lay in between. This CDR3 has 15 residues. Germline V gene lookup returns CDR1 SGHNT and CDR2 YYREEE (reference sequence). This CDR3 is CASSLITLGDTEAFI. CDR3 DNA: TGTGCCAGCAGCCTGATTACTTTGGGTGACACTGAAGCTTTCATT.

This clonotype appeared a single time. Since the CDR3 does not end with the conserved phenylalanine or tryptophan, this likely comes from a read error. The J gene is TRBJ1-4, the V gene TRBV29-1; no definite D call. The germline V gene has CDR1 SQVTM and CDR2 ANQGSEA. This CDR3 spans 11 amino acids. CDR3 nucleotides: TGCGGCGTCGACCACGAGGAAAAACTGTTTATT. It yields the protein CGVDHEEKLFI.

This clonotype has just a few counts. Given a much more abundant clone one base away, this may be a read error. The CDR3: CASGPAPGQGGREQYF. The CDR3 bases are TGTGCCAGCGGCCCAGCCCCAGGACAGGGGGGTCGGGAGCAGTACTTC. The chain recombines TRBV7-8 with TRBJ2-7, with TRBD1 identical over 10 bases. The V segment lost 8 bases and the J segment 7 bases; nucleotides outside the gene matches: 17. Germline V gene sequence: CDR1 SGHVS, CDR2 FQNEAQ. This CDR3 is built from 16 residues.

In regard to this clonotype: Germline and junction disagree at one end, which may indicate a read error. The genes are TRBV5-1 and TRBJ2-3; TRBD2 aligns across 8 bases. CDR1 and CDR2 from the germline V gene are SGHRS and YFSETQ. CDR3 length equals 14 residues. In DNA form, the CDR3 reads TGCGTCAGCAGCTCGAGCGGGGGAGAGGATACGCAGTATTTT. This translates into CVSSSSGGEDTQYF.

For this clonotype: This clone may be a read error of a much larger clone one base away. This chain connects TRBV4-1 to TRBJ1-4; D perhaps matches TRBD1 (6 bases). Germline CDR1 and CDR2: MGHRA and YSYEKL. V lost 1 base to trimming and J lost 3 bases, with 12 bases between them. CDR3 length equals 16 residues. CDR3: CASSQGPGGSNEKLFF. In nucleotides, the CDR3 is TGCGCCAGCAGCCAAGGGCCCGGGGGCTCTAATGAAAAACTGTTTTTT.

This clonotype was seen repeatedly, ten times or more. The CDR3 region is CASSYSVQLINYGYTF. The CDR3 nucleotides read TGTGCCAGCAGTTACTCCGTCCAGCTCATAAACTATGGCTACACCTTC. V and J are TRBV6-5 and TRBJ1-2; D ambiguous. Between the trimmed V and J ends, which lost 0 bases and 2 bases, there was a span of 13 bases. Germline V gene data show CDR1 as MNHEY and CDR2 as SVGAGI. The CDR3 has 16 residues.